The rows below give T cell receptor beta chains drawn from one sample of a study of long-term antiretroviral therapy in people with HIV. Sequencing used immunoSEQ multiplex PCR; TCRdb keeps in-frame clones, though not all of them. The sample lists about 29,000 clones; approximately 85% were seen once. The sequenced sample was unsorted PBMCs, obtained 2.9 years after starting antiretroviral therapy. The source of these receptors is a middle-aged man with HIV. The CDR3 runs from the conserved cysteine through the conserved F or W. A D gene is named only where the DNA matches it firmly. Size tells how often a clone was seen (once, few, many) or the class of an expanded clone, and some rows leave it out.

V: TRBV5-6
J: TRBJ1-2
size: -
D: -
DNA: TGTGCCAGCAGCTTGGGACAAAACATCTACACCTTC
CDR3: CASSLGQNIYTF

V: TRBV19
J: TRBJ1-2
size: few
D: -
DNA: TGTGCCAGTACGGCCACGGCGGGGTTTTACGGCTACACCTTC
CDR3: CASTATAGFYGYTF

V: TRBV6-5
J: TRBJ2-7
size: -
D: -
DNA: TGTGCCAGCAGTTACGGTACGGGGGGCCTCTACGAGCAGTACTTC
CDR3: CASSYGTGGLYEQYF

V: TRBV6-6
J: TRBJ1-3
size: -
D: TRBD1
DNA: TGTGCCAGCAGTATTCACAGGGGACCTGGAAACACCATATATTTT
CDR3: CASSIHRGPGNTIYF

V: TRBV5-4
J: TRBJ2-5
size: -
D: -
DNA: TGTGCCAGCAGGCCCGGAGGCCAAGAGACCCAGTACTTC
CDR3: CASRPGGQETQYF

V: TRBV6-5
J: TRBJ1-2
size: -
D: TRBD1
DNA: TGTGCCAGCAGACAGGGGGTAAACTATGGCTACACCTTC
CDR3: CASRQGVNYGYTF

V: TRBV11-2
J: TRBJ2-7
size: -
D: -
DNA: TGTGCCAGCAGCAGGGACCCACCCTACGAGCAGTACTTC
CDR3: CASSRDPPYEQYF

V: TRBV9
J: TRBJ2-2
size: -
D: TRBD2
DNA: TGTGCCAGCAGCGTGAGCGGGGCGAACACCGGGGAGCTGTTTTTT
CDR3: CASSVSGANTGELFF

V: TRBV4-2
J: TRBJ2-7
size: -
D: -
DNA: TGTGCCAGCAGCGAAGGTGCCCACTACGAGCAGTACTTC
CDR3: CASSEGAHYEQYF

V: TRBV7-9
J: TRBJ2-5
size: -
D: -
DNA: TGTGCCAGCAGCTTTCAGACCACCATGGGGGAGACCCAGTACTTC
CDR3: CASSFQTTMGETQYF

V: TRBV18
J: TRBJ1-5
size: -
D: -
DNA: TGTGCCAGCTCACCGACCCTCAATCAGCCCCAGCATTTT
CDR3: CASSPTLNQPQHF

V: TRBV10-3
J: TRBJ2-1
size: -
D: TRBD2
DNA: TGTGCCATCAGTCTAGGACTAGCGGGGGGGCATGAGCAGTTCTTC
CDR3: CAISLGLAGGHEQFF

V: TRBV30
J: TRBJ2-7
size: few
D: -
DNA: TGTGCCTGGAGTGTGTTGGGGCGGAGTAGCTACGAGCAGTACTTC
CDR3: CAWSVLGRSSYEQYF

V: TRBV4-3
J: TRBJ1-4
size: -
D: -
DNA: TGCGCCAGCAGCCAAACGAGCGCAACTAATGAAAAACTGTTTTTT
CDR3: CASSQTSATNEKLFF

V: TRBV28
J: TRBJ1-1
size: -
D: TRBD1
DNA: TGTGCCAGCAGAACTACAGGGGACTCCAACACTGAAGCTTTCTTT
CDR3: CASRTTGDSNTEAFF

V: TRBV7-9
J: TRBJ1-6
size: once
D: -
DNA: TGTGCCAGCAGCTTAGGATCTGGCGGGCAGGGCGGGTCACCCCTCCACTTT
CDR3: CASSLGSGGQGGSPLHF

V: TRBV11-2
J: TRBJ1-1
size: -
D: TRBD1
DNA: TGTGCCAGCAGCTTAGGGGACAGGCCTGAAGCTTTCTTT
CDR3: CASSLGDRPEAFF

V: TRBV2
J: TRBJ2-7
size: -
D: -
DNA: TGTGCCAGCAGTAATGGACGGGCCTACGAGCAGTACTTC
CDR3: CASSNGRAYEQYF

V: TRBV4-3
J: TRBJ2-2
size: -
D: TRBD1
DNA: TGCGCCAGCAGCCAAGATCGAGGACAGGGGGTTTACACCGGGGAGCTGTTTTTT
CDR3: CASSQDRGQGVYTGELFF

V: TRBV11-2
J: TRBJ2-1
size: -
D: TRBD1
DNA: TGTGCCAGCAGCTCATGGCCGTTAACCGGGACAGGGGCTTACAATGAGCAGTTCTTC
CDR3: CASSSWPLTGTGAYNEQFF